These T cell receptor beta chains were read from a single sample in a study of T cell repertoires in cytomegalovirus infection. TCRdb reprocessed the reads via MiXCR and lists one record per CDR3 protein. Counted here are 830,000 or so distinct CDR3 sequences, approximately 30% occurring once; the ten biggest clones make up about an eighth. Their antigens are not known. Sequences were derived from cultured CD8+ T cells from PBMCs, sampled from culture after CMV antigen stimulation. These receptors originate from a human donor in good health (CMV status not recorded). Some clones in this sample may be carry-over from other donors' samples. CDR3s include the opening cysteine and the closing phenylalanine or tryptophan. D genes are given only for firm matches. Clone size, where shown, is once, few, many, or a class for clones that have expanded.

d_gene | j_gene | abundance | v_gene | CDR3nt | CDR3aa
NA | TRBJ2-2 | few | TRBV27 | TGTGCCAGCAGTTTAAGAAGGGACGGGGAGCTGTTTTTT | CASSLRRDGELFF
NA | TRBJ1-1 | few | TRBV6-6 | TGTGCCAGCAGTTACGACCCCGTTTGGAACACTGAAGCTTTCTTT | CASSYDPVWNTEAFF
TRBD1 | TRBJ1-2 | NA | TRBV7-9 | TGTGCCAGCAGCTCCACAGGGGTCGAAGCTAACTATGGCTACACCTTC | CASSSTGVEANYGYTF
NA | TRBJ1-2 | few | TRBV28 | TGTGCCAGCAGTCCCCCGGGGGGCGGCTACACCTTC | CASSPPGGGYTF
NA | TRBJ2-2 | once | TRBV29-1 | TGCAGCGTCGCGACAGGTCCAACCGGGGAGCTGTTTTTT | CSVATGPTGELFF
TRBD1 | TRBJ1-5 | NA | TRBV28 | TGTGCCAGCAGTTCCCCGGCCAGGGGGTATCAGCCCCAGCATTTT | CASSSPARGYQPQHF
NA | TRBJ2-7 | NA | TRBV10-2 | TGCGCCAACAGTATGCACGGTCGGGCCTACAACTACGAGCAGTACTTC | CANSMHGRAYNYEQYF
NA | TRBJ2-1 | many | TRBV14 | TGTGCCAGCAGCCAAGCACAGGGTGAACATACAAATGAGCAGTTCTTC | CASSQAQGEHTNEQFF
NA | TRBJ1-1 | NA | TRBV5-4 | TGTGCCAGCAGCTTGGCGGTAGGGAACACTGAAGCTTTCTTT | CASSLAVGNTEAFF
NA | TRBJ1-2 | few | TRBV7-8 | TGTGCCAGCAGCTTAATCCTCTCAGGGGAGGAAGGCTACACCTTC | CASSLILSGEEGYTF
TRBD1 | TRBJ2-5 | few | TRBV7-9 | TGTGCCAGCAGCTTAGAGGACAGGGTGAAGACCCAGTACTTC | CASSLEDRVKTQYF
NA | TRBJ2-6 | NA | TRBV12-3/TRBV12-4 | TGTGCCAGCCGGGGGGACAGGTTGACTTTC | CASRGDRLTF